The rows below give T cell receptor beta chains drawn from one sample of a study of shared clonotypes between healthy human individuals. Clones were read by immunoSEQ multiplex PCR, and TCRdb kept only the in-frame ones, dropping some. The profile shows about 2 million clones, 85% to 95% of them singletons. The sample consisted of naive CD8+ T cells sorted from blood. These receptors all stem from a man aged 18 to 35 in good health. Both conserved end residues are part of each CDR3. D genes are given only for firm matches. Expanded clones are given a class, and other clones once, few, many or no size at all.

v_call,clone_size,j_call,d_call,cdr3_aa,cdr3_nt
TRBV15,.,TRBJ2-5,.,CATSTYFTGETQYF,TGTGCCACCAGCACGTACTTCACGGGAGAGACCCAGTACTTC
TRBV9,.,TRBJ1-2,.,CASSTTGASFLGYTF,TGTGCCAGCAGCACCACCGGGGCCTCTTTTTTGGGCTACACCTTC
TRBV6-6,.,TRBJ2-5,.,CASMSGSSETQYF,TGTGCCAGCATGTCAGGGAGTTCGGAGACCCAGTACTTC
TRBV5-4,once,TRBJ1-1,.,CASVGATEAFF,TGTGCCAGCGTTGGGGCCACTGAAGCTTTCTTT
TRBV29-1,.,TRBJ1-4,.,CSVVGGEKLFF,TGCAGCGTTGTTGGGGGCGAAAAACTGTTTTTT
TRBV4-3,.,TRBJ2-5,.,CASSQGGIEETQYF,TGCGCCAGCAGCCAAGGAGGGATTGAAGAGACCCAGTACTTC
TRBV5-4,once,TRBJ2-7,TRBD2,CASRISGDYEQYF,TGTGCCAGCAGAATTAGCGGGGACTACGAGCAGTACTTC
TRBV5-1,.,TRBJ1-2,.,CASSPRAAIGANYGYTF,TGCGCCAGCAGCCCAAGGGCAGCCATAGGGGCAAACTATGGCTACACCTTC
TRBV19,.,TRBJ2-1,.,CASSIGGINEQFF,TGTGCCAGTAGTATTGGCGGCATCAATGAGCAGTTCTTC
TRBV4-1,.,TRBJ2-2,.,CASSHLGGELFF,TGCGCCAGCAGCCACCTTGGCGGGGAGCTGTTTTTT
TRBV13,.,TRBJ2-2,.,CASSLLYTGELFF,TGTGCCAGCAGCTTATTGTACACCGGGGAGCTGTTTTTT
TRBV7-9,once,TRBJ2-7,.,CASSFAEGEQYF,TGTGCCAGCAGCTTTGCGGAGGGCGAGCAGTACTTC
TRBV6-1,.,TRBJ1-6,.,CASSEGIGSPNNSPLHF,TGTGCCAGCAGTGAAGGGATAGGGAGCCCGAATAATTCACCCCTCCACTTT
TRBV6-5,.,TRBJ2-3,.,CASSTGTSTDTQYF,TGTGCCAGCAGCACCGGGACTTCCACAGATACGCAGTATTTT
TRBV7-2,.,TRBJ2-7,.,CASSATGPYEQYF,TGTGCCAGCAGCGCGACTGGACCCTACGAGCAGTACTTC
TRBV27,.,TRBJ1-5,.,CASTSGRGSNQPQHF,TGTGCCAGCACCTCGGGCAGGGGCAGCAATCAGCCCCAGCATTTT
TRBV6-5,.,TRBJ2-7,.,CASSLGTTYEQYF,TGTGCCAGCAGTTTGGGGACAACCTACGAGCAGTACTTC
TRBV10-2,once,TRBJ2-7,TRBD1,CASSEGDRYEQYF,TGCGCCAGCAGTGAGGGGGACAGGTACGAGCAGTACTTC
TRBV7-8,.,TRBJ1-4,.,CASSLDEKLFF,TGTGCCAGCAGCTTAGATGAAAAACTGTTTTTT
TRBV4-3,.,TRBJ1-4,.,CASSQDRSTNEKLFF,TGCGCCAGCAGCCAAGACCGATCAACTAATGAAAAACTGTTTTTT
TRBV7-9,.,TRBJ1-6,TRBD1,CASRSGTGGGSPLHF,TGTGCCAGCAGATCCGGGACAGGGGGCGGTTCACCCCTCCACTTT
TRBV6-6,.,TRBJ2-1,TRBD1,CASSFGQGVYNEQFF,TGTGCCAGCAGCTTCGGACAGGGGGTTTACAATGAGCAGTTCTTC
TRBV19,.,TRBJ2-7,.,CASSMGHLSYEQYF,TGTGCCAGTAGTATGGGGCACCTCTCCTACGAGCAGTACTTC